Reported below is one T cell receptor (beta chain). Which antigen it targets is not known. It has no much larger one-base neighbor in the sample; base qualities were not kept. This sample is drawn from a study of blood T cell repertoires in COVID-19 (dated by TCRdb to the early 2020s). With regard to the full study: Samples covering the acute and convalescent phases of COVID-19 were provided by collaborators in the United States, Italy and Spain. The prospective study material was composed of cDNA or gDNA derived from T cells, B-cell-depleted T cells, or PBMCs. Subjects who had been exposed to COVID-19, were actively infected with it, or had recovered from it provided the deeply sampled blood TCRbeta repertoires that made up the dataset. A freely available public database, intended as a resource for researchers studying the immune response to SARS-CoV-2, is where the repertoires were released. Samples were obtained from the ongoing ImmuneRACE study (first 160 participants) and from 1,200 or so subjects provided by 6 global collaborators. Sample metadata almost always included a de-identified subject ID, COVID-19 status, age in years and sex. HLA class I and class II types, where available, came from metadata supplied by the sample provider rather than from assay-based typing.

The immunoSEQ Assay, a bias-controlled multiplex PCR, was used to amplify TCRbeta CDR3 regions from genomic DNA. The authors processed their data as follows. The number of nucleated cells in each sample was estimated from the amplification of reference gene primers within the assay. To quantify the absolute abundance of each unique TCRbeta CDR3 rearrangement, sequence reads were collapsed and filtered. Productive Simpson clonality was computed per sample as the square root of Simpson's diversity index over productive rearrangements. TCRdb obtained this table from immuneACCESS and retained in-frame rearrangements with V and J assigned. These tables miss some clones; where compared with another copy, unresolved V genes account for less than half of the shortfall, and the remainder is unexplained. V and J calls plus clone size are reproduced from that table; the DNA served to infer D and trimming. The sample includes 200,000 to 300,000 clones, with 88% observed a single time. About 2.5% of the sample comes from the top ten.

Overall study outcomes, separate from this receptor: The amount of clinical and demographic metadata varied by source and participant and was provided uncurated.

The CDR3, from cysteine to phenylalanine, totals 18 residues. Only the CDR3 portion is preserved as DNA: 54 bases, with reading frame beginning at the first base. V is cut by 2 bases and J by 0 bases, and the space between the germline ends is 14 bases. Via the germline V gene (reference sequence), CDR1 is MNHEY and CDR2 SMNVEV. Participants in the prospective study were enrolled through a virtual design, were aged 18 to 89 years, and lived in 24 United States geographic areas. To assign participants to cohorts, the prospective study relied on clinical history that participants themselves reported in a screening survey and a study questionnaire. Each participant in the prospective study had whole blood, serum and a nasopharyngeal or oropharyngeal swab collected by mobile phlebotomists. Over a roughly two-month period, participants in the prospective study had the option of providing additional blood draws and questionnaires. Before DNA extraction, prospective study blood samples were shipped either frozen or at room temperature.

Sequencing used PBMCs or T cells enriched from blood (not recorded which). The clonotype comes from a woman aged 40 to 49 with acute COVID-19. The chain links TRBV27 with TRBJ2-6; too little of a D gene remains to name it. In nucleotide form, the sequence is TGTGCCAGCAGTTTACGATGGCCCTCTAGCTCTGGGGCCAACGTCCTGACTTTC. Translated, this gives CASSLRWPSSSGANVLTF.